Shown below are 17 T cell receptor beta chains from a single sample sequenced in a study of blood T cell repertoires in COVID-19. TCRdb's table, derived via immunoSEQ multiplex PCR, lists solely in-frame clones and lacks some. The sample consists of 300,000 or so clones, around 90% of them appearing once. Input material: PBMCs or T cells enriched from blood (not recorded which). All receptors come from a woman in her thirties who had recovered from COVID-19.

The chain combines TRBV4-1 with TRBJ2-7; 7 bases line up with TRBD1. CDR1 and CDR2 (germline): MGHRA, YSYEKL. CDR3 length equals 15 residues. V was pared by 5 bases and J by 4 bases, with 11 bases of the junction left unmatched. CDR3 in amino acids: CASSESGTALYEQYF. In DNA, the CDR3 is TGCGCCAGCAGCGAATCCGGGACAGCCCTTTACGAGCAGTACTTC.

The chain uses TRBV6-5 and TRBJ1-3; weak D call: TRBD1 (6 bases). The CDR3 has 15 amino acids. Germline CDR1 and CDR2: MNHEY and SVGAGI. Trimming stripped 4 bases from V and 0 bases from J, with 10 bases between. The CDR3 sequence: CASSSDRSSGNTIYF. CDR3 bases: TGTGCCAGCAGTTCCGACAGGAGCTCTGGAAACACCATATATTTT.

This rearrangement joins TRBV24-1 to TRBJ2-1; TRBD2 aligns across 9 bases. The germline V gene encodes CDR1 KGHDR and CDR2 SFDVKD. The CDR3 length is 16 residues. The J segment lost 0 bases and the V segment lost 1 base, leaving 0 bases of the junction unmatched. The CDR3 loop reads CATSDLAGGSYNEQFF. The CDR3 nucleotides read TGTGCCACCAGTGATTTAGCGGGAGGCTCCTACAATGAGCAGTTCTTC.

The J gene is TRBJ2-6, the V gene TRBV29-1; weak D call: TRBD1 (6 bases). V lost 7 bases, J lost 0 bases, and 13 bases lay in between. The length of the CDR3 is 15 residues. CDR1 is SQVTM and CDR2 is ANQGSEA in the germline V gene. The CDR3 here is CSASQDSSGANVLTF. CDR3 in DNA: TGCAGCGCCTCTCAGGACAGCTCTGGGGCCAACGTCCTGACTTTC. The full variable domain, its missing parts supplied by reference TRBV29-1 and TRBJ2-6, is SAVISQKPSRDICQRGTSLTIQCQVDSQVTMMFWYRQQPGQSLTLIATANQGSEATYESGFVIDKFPISRPNLTFSTLTVSNMSPEDSSIYLCSASQDSSGANVLTFGAGSRLTVL.

The chain employs TRBV18 and TRBJ1-3; a weak D match, TRBD1 (5 bases). Trimming shortened V by 3 bases and J by 2 bases, and 11 bases separated the two germline ends. CDR1 is KGHSH, CDR2 LQKENI, per germline. The CDR3 is made up of 15 amino acids. The CDR3 spells CASSPSGETGNTIYF. The CDR3 nucleotides read TGTGCCAGCTCACCTTCGGGGGAGACTGGAAACACCATATATTTT. The variable domain in full, completed from reference TRBV18 and TRBJ1-3, reads NAGVMQNPRHLVRRRGQEARLRCSPMKGHSHVYWYRQLPEEGLKFMVYLQKENIIDESGMPKERFSAEFPKEGPSILRIQQVVRGDSAAYFCASSPSGETGNTIYFGEGSWLTVV.

In its sample, this clone was seen once. The chain carries TRBV19 and TRBJ2-7, with 9 bases identical to TRBD1. CDR3 length: 14 amino acids. Germline CDR1 LNHDA, CDR2 SQIVND (reference sequence). After removal of 6 bases from V and 3 bases from J, the junction contained 6 bases not matched to a gene. The CDR3 protein is CASRRTGVLYEQYF. CDR3 bases: TGTGCCAGTAGGCGGACAGGGGTACTCTACGAGCAGTACTTC.

The J gene is TRBJ2-3, the V gene TRBV11-1; 9 nucleotides match TRBD1. This CDR3 is built from 15 residues. The J segment lost 4 bases and the V segment lost 5 bases, leaving 7 bases of the junction unmatched. Germline CDR1 and CDR2: SGHAT and FQDESV (reference sequence). The chain's CDR3 is CASSPGQGISDTQYF. The CDR3 DNA reads TGTGCCAGCAGCCCCGGACAGGGGATTTCAGATACGCAGTATTTT. The full variable domain, in which reference TRBV11-1 and TRBJ2-3 provide the parts outside the CDR3, is EAEVAQSPRYKITEKSQAVAFWCDPISGHATLYWYRQILGQGPELLVQFQDESVVDDSQLPKDRFSAERLKGVDSTLKIQPAELGDSAMYLCASSPGQGISDTQYFGPGTRLTVL.

This clone has a handful of counts. V usage is TRBV27 and J usage is TRBJ2-6; D is ambiguous. The CDR3 covers 13 residues. Deletions cut 6 bases from V and 1 base from J, with 4 bases between. CDR1 and CDR2 from the germline V gene are MNHEY and SMNVEV (reference sequence). The CDR3 protein is CASSPSGANVLTF. The DNA for the CDR3 is TGTGCCAGCAGCCCATCTGGGGCCAACGTCCTGACTTTC.

The CDR3 nucleotides are TGTGCCAGCAGCTTAGAGTGGGACAGACCCTACGAGCAGTACTTC. Protein product: CASSLEWDRPYEQYF. The rearrangement joins TRBV7-2 to TRBJ2-7, with 7 bases that match TRBD1. There are 15 residues in the CDR3. The trim removed 1 base at V and 2 bases at J, leaving 5 bases unmatched. The V gene's germline CDR1 is SGHTA and CDR2 FQGNSA.

CDR3 protein: CASTMRAQETQYF. CDR3 bases: TGTGCCAGCACCATGCGAGCCCAAGAGACCCAGTACTTC. J is TRBJ2-5 and V is TRBV7-6; D gene uncertain. CDR1 and CDR2 from the germline V gene are SGHVS and FNYEAQ. V lost 7 bases and J 1 base, leaving 10 bases between the germline ends. The CDR3 totals 13 residues.

V usage is TRBV10-1 and J usage is TRBJ2-3; D perhaps matches TRBD2 (6 bases). Germline values: CDR1 WNHNN, CDR2 SYGVQD (reference sequence). Trimming pared 5 bases from V and 2 bases from J, leaving 14 bases between. CDR3 length: 15 residues. The CDR3 here is CASSSGPSNTDTQYF. The CDR3 DNA is TGCGCCAGCAGTAGCGGGCCCTCTAACACAGATACGCAGTATTTT.

DNA for the CDR3: TGTGCCAGCAGCTCTCAGGGGGCAGATACGCAGTATTTT. Its protein is CASSSQGADTQYF. This rearrangement joins TRBV11-2 to TRBJ2-3, with TRBD1 matching 7 bases. Germline lookup yields CDR1 SGHAT and CDR2 FQNNGV. The CDR3 runs to 13 residues. The V and J ends lost 4 bases and 4 bases, in that order; junction bases with no gene match: 2.

J is TRBJ2-1 and V is TRBV19; 8 nucleotides line up with TRBD2. CDR1 and CDR2 (germline): LNHDA, SQIVND (reference sequence). The CDR3 totals 14 residues. V shed 7 bases, J shed 6 bases, and the junction held 8 bases outside the gene matches. CDR3 coding DNA: TGTGCCAGTAATCCGGGACTAGGCGGCAATGAGCAGTTCTTC. It is translated as CASNPGLGGNEQFF. Full variable domain (missing parts from reference TRBV19 and TRBJ2-1): DGGITQSPKYLFRKEGQNVTLSCEQNLNHDAMYWYRQDPGQGLRLIYYSQIVNDFQKGDIAEGYSVSREKKESFPLTVTSAQKNPTAFYLCASNPGLGGNEQFFGPGTRLTVL.

The V and J genes are TRBV29-1 and TRBJ2-1, with a possible D match to TRBD1 (5 bases). CDR1 SQVTM and CDR2 ANQGSEA come from the germline V gene. The CDR3 is 11 amino acids. V was shortened by 1 base and J by 9 bases, with 7 bases between the two germline ends. CDR3 protein: CSVEVGVEQFF. CDR3 in DNA: TGCAGCGTTGAAGTAGGGGTTGAGCAGTTCTTC.

The V and J genes are TRBV12-3 or TRBV12-4 and TRBJ2-3; D gene uncertain. V lost 6 bases and J lost 0, with 4 bases in between. The CDR3 runs to 12 residues. DNA of the CDR3: TGTGCCAGCAGCCAAAGCACAGATACGCAGTATTTT. Translation: CASSQSTDTQYF.

The chain recombines TRBV27 with TRBJ1-5, with a weak D call TRBD1 (6 bases). Germline CDR1 and CDR2: MNHEY and SMNVEV (reference sequence). This CDR3 has 14 amino acids. The V end lost 6 bases, the J end lost 3 bases, and 12 bases lay between the germline ends. For the CDR3, the DNA is TGTGCCAGCAGCCAAGGACAGTCCAATCAGCCCCAGCATTTT. Protein product: CASSQGQSNQPQHF.

This rearrangement joins TRBV7-2 to TRBJ1-1, with D maybe TRBD1 (5 bases). The CDR3 spans 14 residues. The V end lost 2 bases, the J end lost 5 bases, and 12 bases lay between the germline ends. Germline CDR1 is SGHTA and CDR2 is FQGNSA. DNA for the CDR3: TGTGCCAGCAGCTTAAGGCAGGGTCGTACTGAAGCTTTCTTT. The encoded protein is CASSLRQGRTEAFF.